This T cell receptor (beta chain) was documented in a study of cytomegalovirus exposure and HLA in healthy donors. Study-wide results and limits: Reportedly, diagnosis of cytomegalovirus status by the classifier showed high specificity and sensitivity. Under in vitro conditions, a few CMV-associated chains were confirmed as specific for CMV antigens. A subsequent analysis found that TCR clusters from the first cohort also tended to co-occur in the 90 to 150 validation repertoires, with about 93% of cluster scores above 0. The authors enumerated 150 to 200 TCR beta chains as linked to cytomegalovirus.

Germline loops: CDR1 MNHNS, CDR2 SASEGT. The CDR3 spans 14 residues. Trimming took off 4 bases at V and 6 bases at J, with 16 bases between the two ends. This clone was detected only once. Its target is not known. Clones were sequenced by immunoSEQ multiplex PCR, and TCRdb holds only the in-frame ones, with some missing. The data contain some 230,000 clones, over 80% of them singletons. Material for sequencing was PBMCs. This receptor was taken from a young woman in good health and CMV-seronegative. V gene TRBV6-1 combines with J gene TRBJ2-7; D possibly corresponds to TRBD2 (5 bases). CDR3: CASSALASGGEQYF. In DNA form, the CDR3 reads TGTGCCAGCAGTGCGTTAGCGTCTGGCGGCGAGCAGTACTTC.